Presented here are 23 T cell receptor beta chains from one specimen sequenced in a study of CD8 T cells in ankylosing spondylitis. In TCRdb, the 5' RACE reads were re-called with MiXCR into one record per CDR3 protein. The table shows 220,000 or so distinct CDR3 sequences, with 18% occurring only once. Their antigens are not known. Regarding the study as a whole: Apparently characteristic of ankylosing spondylitis blood was a TCR beta motif (eight highly homologous variants).

Sequenced sample: blood, either unsorted or a sorted T cell fraction (not recorded which). These receptors were obtained from a male donor with ankylosing spondylitis.

V gene TRBV21-1 combines with J gene TRBJ2-7; TRBD1, the table's D call, was not compared with the DNA. TRBV21-1 is classified as a pseudogene. The CDR3 totals 15 residues. CDR3 region: CASSVQGASGDEQYF. DNA for the CDR3: TGTGCCAGCAGCGTACAGGGGGCGTCAGGCGACGAGCAGTACTTC.

This clonotype was seen at least ten times. This rearrangement joins TRBV29-1 to TRBJ1-4; tentative D call: TRBD1 (5 bases). The V gene's germline CDR1 is SQVTM and CDR2 ANQGSEA. Trimming cost V 5 bases and J 12 bases, with 13 bases left between them. CDR3 length: 11 residues. CDR3 sequence: CSVYQGAELFF. The CDR3 DNA sequence: TGCAGCGTTTATCAGGGCGCGGAACTGTTTTTT.

This chain connects TRBV19 to TRBJ1-5, with D tentatively TRBD1 (5 bases). CDR1 LNHDA and CDR2 SQIVND come from the germline V gene (reference sequence). The ends were cut back, 1 base at V and 0 bases at J, with 13 bases in the middle. The CDR3 loop spans 17 amino acids. CDR3 sequence reads: CASSIVSGADSNQPQHF. The CDR3 DNA reads TGTGCCAGTAGTATAGTCAGCGGGGCGGATAGCAATCAGCCCCAGCATTTT.

The CDR3 spells CASSKGTSGSTDTQYF. CDR3 bases: TGTGCCAGCAGTAAGGGGACTAGCGGGAGCACAGATACGCAGTATTTT. The rearrangement joins TRBV6-1 to TRBJ2-3; 12 nucleotides line up with TRBD2. CDR3 size: 16 residues. With V trimmed by 5 bases and J by 0 bases, 3 bases remained unmatched. Germline V gene lookup returns CDR1 MNHNS and CDR2 SASEGT.

The CDR3 DNA reads as TGTGCCAGCAGCTTTGCGGCAGGTTCGGGAAACACCATATATTTT. This gives the protein CASSFAAGSGNTIYF. V is TRBV7-6 and J is TRBJ1-3, with D hard to call. Trimming took off 3 bases at V and 4 bases at J, with 13 bases between the two ends. The CDR3 has 15 residues. The V gene's germline CDR1 is SGHVS and CDR2 FNYEAQ.

This clonotype appeared a few times. The V and J genes are TRBV5-1 and TRBJ2-3; TRBD2 might be the D (5 bases). Trimming removed 4 bases at V and 3 bases at J, with 18 bases between. Germline CDR1 SGHRS, CDR2 YFSETQ. The CDR3 runs 16 residues. CDR3 bases: TGCGCCAGCAGCCCTGGAGGTCGCGCGCAAACAGATACGCAGTATTTT. It yields the protein CASSPGGRAQTDTQYF.

Worth noting for this clonotype: One junction end does not reproduce the germline sequence, and a read error may be involved. This chain joins TRBV20-1 and TRBJ2-1, with D tentatively TRBD1 or TRBD2 (6 bases each). The CDR3 covers 16 residues. Germline CDR1 reads DFQATT; CDR2 reads SNEGSKA (reference sequence). CDR3: CGARDPGAGSYNEQFF. The DNA of the CDR3 is TGCGGTGCTAGGGACCCGGGGGCCGGGTCCTACAATGAGCAGTTCTTC.

The rearrangement joins TRBV7-2 to TRBJ2-2; D is uncertain. Germline V CDR1 and CDR2: SGHTA, FQGNSA. CDR3 length: 16 amino acids. Trimming shortened V by 4 bases and J by 5 bases, and 17 bases separated the two germline ends. The CDR3 sequence is CASSSGPWARTGELFF. The CDR3 DNA sequence: TGTGCCAGCAGCTCTGGGCCTTGGGCCCGGACCGGGGAGCTGTTTTTT.

Within the sample, this clonotype is medium-sized. The chain combines TRBV2 with TRBJ2-1; possible D gene TRBD2, 6 bases. V was pared by 1 base and J by 0 bases, with 25 bases between. The germline V gene encodes CDR1 SNHLY and CDR2 FYNNEI. This CDR3 is built from 21 residues. The CDR3 sequence is CASSEVERLGGDPSSYNEQFF. Written as DNA, the CDR3 is TGTGCCAGCAGTGAAGTTGAGCGACTAGGAGGTGACCCGAGCTCCTACAATGAGCAGTTCTTC.

The chain has TRBV7-2 and TRBJ1-5; D is uncertain. The CDR3 spans 14 residues. Deletions cut 3 bases from V and 1 base from J, with 7 bases between. The germline V gene has CDR1 SGHTA and CDR2 FQGNSA. Here the CDR3 reads CASSFFDSNQPQHF. CDR3 bases: TGTGCCAGCAGCTTCTTTGACAGCAATCAGCCCCAGCATTTT.

This chain uses TRBV27 with TRBJ2-7; D is unresolved. The CDR3 consists of 14 residues. Germline V gene lookup returns CDR1 MNHEY and CDR2 SMNVEV (reference sequence). Trimming stripped 4 bases from V and 0 bases from J, with 10 bases between. The CDR3 DNA follows: TGTGCCAGCAGTTCCACGGACCTCTCCTACGAGCAGTACTTC. It yields the protein CASSSTDLSYEQYF.

This clonotype came up a few times. The chain links TRBV29-1 to TRBJ2-7; D possibly matches TRBD1 or TRBD2 (5 bases each). V lost 5 bases and J 5 bases, leaving 10 bases between the germline ends. The CDR3 is 11 residues long. Germline V gene data show CDR1 as SQVTM and CDR2 as ANQGSEA. CDR3 loop: CSVPGTDEQYF. The CDR3 nucleotides are TGCAGCGTTCCCGGGACCGACGAGCAGTACTTC.

V is TRBV18 and J is TRBJ2-7; no reliable D call. The CDR3 length is 13 residues. Trimming cost V 1 base and J 4 bases, with 8 bases left between them. Germline values: CDR1 KGHSH, CDR2 LQKENI. The CDR3 here is CASSPRHGYEQYF. The CDR3 DNA reads TGTGCCAGCTCACCACGGCACGGGTACGAGCAGTACTTC.

In this sample, this clonotype turned up a few times. The gene calls are TRBV5-8 and TRBJ1-5, with 7 bases matching TRBD1. Per germline, CDR1 SGHTS and CDR2 YDEGEE. CDR3 length: 14 amino acids. V lost 1 base and J lost 4; bases outside the gene matches: 2. This CDR3 is CASSLWDRNQPQHF. In DNA form, the CDR3 reads TGTGCCAGCAGCTTGTGGGACAGAAATCAGCCCCAGCATTTT.

J is TRBJ2-7 and V is TRBV20-1, with 8 bases identical to TRBD2. The J call may be wrong; the DNA end is better matched by TRBJ2-1. CDR1 DFQATT and CDR2 SNEGSKA come from the germline V gene (reference sequence). CDR3 length: 15 residues. The CDR3 reads CSAFQSGRNPYEQFF. The DNA for the CDR3 is TGCAGTGCTTTCCAGAGCGGGAGAAACCCCTACGAGCAGTTCTTC.

The table lists this clonotype with a few counts. This chain joins TRBV12-3 or TRBV12-4 and TRBJ1-3; the D is unclear. Trimming cost V 8 bases and J 0 bases, with 5 bases left between them. CDR3 length: 12 amino acids. The CDR3 reads CASAYSGNTIYF. DNA for the CDR3: TGTGCCAGCGCCTACTCTGGAAACACCATATATTTT.

The chain recombines TRBV11-2 with TRBJ2-5; either TRBD1 or TRBD2 may supply D (5 bases each). The germline V gene has CDR1 SGHAT and CDR2 FQNNGV. The CDR3 runs 14 residues. V was pared by 3 bases and J by 1 base, with 9 bases between. The CDR3 is CASSFWGSQETQYF. CDR3 in DNA: TGTGCCAGCAGCTTCTGGGGGTCCCAAGAGACCCAGTACTTC.

The J gene is TRBJ1-2, the V gene TRBV7-9; D not certain. The germline V gene has CDR1 SEHNR and CDR2 FQNEAQ (reference sequence). Trimming took off 5 bases at V and 0 bases at J, with 10 bases between the two ends. The CDR3 is made up of 14 amino acids. CDR3 amino acids: CASSPPRSNYGYTF. Written as DNA, the CDR3 is TGTGCCAGCAGCCCCCCTCGTTCTAACTATGGCTACACCTTC.

The chain is built from TRBV27 and TRBJ2-1; D possibly corresponds to TRBD1 (5 bases). The germline gives CDR1 MNHEY, CDR2 SMNVEV (reference sequence). The V end lost 0 bases, the J end lost 4 bases, and 13 bases lay between the germline ends. The CDR3 is made up of 16 amino acids. The CDR3 reads CASSLSYDSYYNEQFF. DNA for the CDR3: TGTGCCAGCAGTTTATCCTATGACAGTTATTACAATGAGCAGTTCTTC.

This chain links TRBV5-5 with TRBJ1-1; no clear D gene. CDR1 and CDR2 (germline): SGHKS, YYEKEE (reference sequence). The CDR3 is made up of 13 amino acids. Trimming pared 2 bases from V and 1 base from J, leaving 6 bases between. Here the CDR3 DNA reads TGTGCCAGCAGCTTATTGACGAACACTGAAGCTTTCTTT. Residues: CASSLLTNTEAFF.

The V and J genes are TRBV27 and TRBJ1-5; D uncertain. V was trimmed by 6 bases and J by 3 bases, leaving 15 bases between them. From germline, CDR1 is MNHEY and CDR2 SMNVEV (reference sequence). This CDR3 has 15 residues. The CDR3 loop reads CASSSTWRDNQPQHF. The CDR3 coding sequence is TGTGCCAGCAGCTCAACGTGGAGGGACAATCAGCCCCAGCATTTT.

The chain uses TRBV7-6 and TRBJ1-4; perhaps TRBD1 as D (5 bases). CDR3 length: 15 residues. Germline V CDR1 and CDR2: SGHVS, FNYEAQ. The V end was cut by 3 bases, the J end by 4 bases, with 12 bases between. The chain's CDR3 is CASSFEQAFNEKLFF. The CDR3 DNA sequence: TGTGCCAGCAGCTTCGAACAGGCTTTTAATGAAAAACTGTTTTTT.

In this sample, this clonotype turned up a few times. The chain employs TRBV12-3 or TRBV12-4 and TRBJ1-5; no firm D call. V shed 7 bases and J shed 6 bases, with 10 bases lying between them. The CDR3 covers 12 residues. The CDR3 bases are TGTGCCAGCACCTTGGGGTTTCAGCCCCAGCATTTT. Its translation is CASTLGFQPQHF.